This entry concerns a single TCR beta chain. This entry belongs to a study of shared T cell receptors in the human thymus. Here immunoSEQ multiplex PCR was the method, and the copy in TCRdb shows in-frame clones only, minus some. Here the sample spans approximately 490,000 clones, about four fifths being singletons. The data also belong to a second study, concerning human thymus T cells. From that report: Corrective surgery for congenital heart defects was being performed on the healthy Finnish infants who served as donors. Obtained as resections during corrective heart surgery, the thymus tissue was then studied. A high degree of thymic repertoire overlap among unrelated individuals was reported in related research.

Input material: thymocytes. This clonotype originated in a boy in the first two years of life with a congenital heart defect.

For the CDR3, the DNA is TGTGCCAGCAGCTTCCGTAGACTAGCGGTTAGGGATGAGCAGTTCTTC. It is translated as CASSFRRLAVRDEQFF. The chain employs TRBV11-2 and TRBJ2-1; 9 bases align to TRBD2. Germline V gives CDR1 SGHAT, CDR2 FQNNGV. Trimming cost V 3 bases and J 8 bases; bases outside gene matches: 11. This CDR3 has 16 amino acids.